This entry lists 20 T cell receptor beta chains sequenced from one sample in a study of blood T cell repertoires in COVID-19. The assay was immunoSEQ multiplex PCR, and TCRdb's table has in-frame clones only and misses some. Of tens of thousands of clones in the sample, around 89% were seen once. Sequencing used peripheral blood. These receptors came from a human donor in a cohort sampled during active COVID-19.

V usage is TRBV2 and J usage is TRBJ2-7; weak D call: TRBD1 (5 bases). CDR3 length: 18 amino acids. V lost 4 bases to trimming and J lost 0 bases, with 22 bases between them. The V gene's germline CDR1 is SNHLY and CDR2 FYNNEI. CDR3 sequence (DNA): TGTGCCAGCAGTGCCTCATTAGACAGCTCGCGGTCCTCCTACGAGCAGTACTTC. Translation: CASSASLDSSRSSYEQYF.

J is TRBJ1-1 and V is TRBV29-1; no reliable D call. V was shortened by 5 bases and J by 3 bases, with 7 bases between the two germline ends. The CDR3 spans 11 residues. CDR1 SQVTM and CDR2 ANQGSEA come from the germline V gene. Written as DNA, the CDR3 is TGCAGCGTTTCCGGAGACACTGAAGCTTTCTTT. Its protein product is CSVSGDTEAFF. Looking up the rest from reference TRBV29-1 and TRBJ1-1 gives the full variable domain: SAVISQKPSRDICQRGTSLTIQCQVDSQVTMMFWYRQQPGQSLTLIATANQGSEATYESGFVIDKFPISRPNLTFSTLTVSNMSPEDSSIYLCSVSGDTEAFFGQGTRLTVV.

The V call is TRBV7-8, the J call TRBJ2-3; TRBD2 matches at 10 bases. This CDR3 contains 16 residues. CDR1 and CDR2 (germline): SGHVS, FQNEAQ. Trimming took 1 base from V and 3 from J; bases not matched to a gene: 4. The CDR3 is CASSLVAGGQTDTQYF. As DNA, the CDR3 is TGTGCCAGCAGCTTAGTAGCGGGGGGTCAGACAGATACGCAGTATTTT.

DNA of the CDR3: TGTGCCAGTAGTATAGTCGGGTTTGGGGACACTAACACCGGGGAGCTGTTTTTT. Residues: CASSIVGFGDTNTGELFF. The chain carries TRBV19 and TRBJ2-2; perhaps TRBD1 as D (6 bases). From germline, CDR1 is LNHDA and CDR2 SQIVND (reference sequence). CDR3 length: 18 amino acids. The V end lost 1 base, the J end lost 2 bases, and 17 bases lay between the germline ends.

J is TRBJ1-2 and V is TRBV7-9; D ambiguous. This CDR3 region has 12 residues. The germline V gene encodes CDR1 SEHNR and CDR2 FQNEAQ (reference sequence). The ends were cut back, 6 bases at V and 6 bases at J, with 11 bases in the middle. The CDR3, as DNA: TGTGCCAGCAGTTTCCCCATAGATGGCTACACCTTC. It specifies CASSFPIDGYTF.

At least ten counts were recorded for this clone. The V gene is TRBV15, the J gene TRBJ2-1; no clear D. The V gene's germline CDR1 is LNHNV and CDR2 YYDKDF (reference sequence). V was cut by 0 bases and J by 7 bases, with 4 bases left in between. The CDR3 totals 12 residues. DNA for the CDR3: TGTGCCACCAGCAGAGATCGGAATGAGCAGTTCTTC. Its protein is CATSRDRNEQFF.

This clone was detected only a few times. A junction end diverges from the germline sequence, so it may reflect a read error. The same CDR3 can be traced to other DNA sequences in this sample. This chain uses TRBV29-1 with TRBJ1-2, with 11 bases that match TRBD1. The V gene's germline CDR1 is SQVTM and CDR2 ANQGSEA. This CDR3 is 14 amino acids long. The CDR3 sequence: CSVEGTGGGYGYTF. CDR3 coding DNA: TGCAGCGTCGAAGGGACAGGGGGAGGCTATGGCTACACCTTC. Looking up the rest from reference TRBV29-1 and TRBJ1-2 gives the full variable domain: SAVISQKPSRDICQRGTSLTIQCQVDSQVTMMFWYRQQPGQSLTLIATANQGSEATYESGFVIDKFPISRPNLTFSTLTVSNMSPEDSSIYLCSVEGTGGGYGYTFGSGTRLTVV.

This chain uses TRBV7-9 with TRBJ2-3, with D possibly matching TRBD2 (6 bases). This CDR3 has 15 amino acids. Trimming removed 2 bases from V and 1 base from J, with 10 bases in between. Looked up from germline, CDR1 is SEHNR and CDR2 is FQNEAQ (reference sequence). The CDR3 coding sequence is TGTGCCAGCAGCTTAAAGGGACTTCGCACAGATACGCAGTATTTT. As protein: CASSLKGLRTDTQYF.

The genes are TRBV28 and TRBJ2-7; the D is unclear. The CDR3 is 15 residues long. Trimming removed 0 bases from V and 0 bases from J, with 9 bases in between. Per germline, CDR1 MDHEN and CDR2 SYDVKM. The CDR3 region has the DNA TGTGCCAGCAGTTTATGGACACGCAGCTCCTACGAGCAGTACTTC. Translating it yields CASSLWTRSSYEQYF.

This clone has only one observation. The chain employs TRBV27 and TRBJ2-2; 10 bases are a match to TRBD1. J was trimmed by 5 bases and V by 3 bases; bases with no gene match: 3. Per germline, CDR1 MNHEY and CDR2 SMNVEV (reference sequence). The CDR3 loop spans 15 amino acids. The CDR3 nucleotides are TGTGCCAGCAGTTTCGACAGGGGGCGTACCGGGGAGCTGTTTTTT. Its translation: CASSFDRGRTGELFF.

V usage is TRBV6-5 and J usage is TRBJ2-7; 9 bases map to TRBD2. Germline CDR1 is MNHEY and CDR2 is SVGAGI. The length of the CDR3 is 15 residues. V shed 6 bases, J shed 5 bases, and the junction held 11 bases outside the gene matches. CDR3 residues: CASRADGTSFDEQYF. The CDR3 DNA sequence: TGTGCCAGCAGAGCCGACGGGACTAGCTTCGACGAGCAGTACTTC.

CDR3 amino acids: CASSLGGSLEAFF. The CDR3, as DNA: TGTGCCAGCAGCCTAGGGGGCTCACTTGAAGCTTTCTTT. V and J are TRBV12-3 or TRBV12-4 and TRBJ1-1, with 7 bases lining up with TRBD1. The V gene end was trimmed by 6 bases and the J gene end by 7 bases; junction bases not matched to a gene: 8. The length of the CDR3 is 13 residues.

This chain links TRBV18 with TRBJ1-1; TRBD1 aligns across 10 bases. With V trimmed by 6 bases and J by 8 bases, 3 bases remained unmatched. Germline loops: CDR1 KGHSH, CDR2 LQKENI. This CDR3 is built from 12 residues. CDR3 bases: TGTGCCAGCTCGGACAGGGGGAGGGAAGCTTTCTTT. As protein: CASSDRGREAFF.

The J gene is TRBJ2-7, the V gene TRBV5-8; D not certain. Trimming removed 0 bases at V and 0 bases at J, with 7 bases between. Germline-derived CDR1 and CDR2 are SGHTS and YDEGEE. There are 14 residues in the CDR3. The CDR3 loop reads CASSLVTYSYEQYF. The CDR3 coding sequence is TGTGCCAGCAGCTTGGTCACTTACTCCTACGAGCAGTACTTC.

This chain uses TRBV6-5 with TRBJ2-7, with TRBD1 identical over 7 bases. V lost 6 bases to trimming and J lost 2 bases; unmatched junction nucleotides: 10. This CDR3 contains 15 residues. The germline gives CDR1 MNHEY, CDR2 SVGAGI. The CDR3 sequence: CASSHYRGLTYEQYF. DNA for the CDR3: TGTGCCAGCAGCCACTACAGGGGCCTTACCTACGAGCAGTACTTC.

This chain links TRBV24-1 with TRBJ1-3; D is unresolved. From germline, CDR1 is KGHDR and CDR2 SFDVKD. This CDR3 is built from 12 residues. Trimming pared 12 bases from V and 0 bases from J, leaving 8 bases between. The CDR3 is CAATDSGNTIYF. In DNA, the CDR3 is TGTGCCGCAACAGACTCTGGAAACACCATATATTTT.

This chain connects TRBV19 to TRBJ2-7; maybe TRBD1 (5 bases). Germline V CDR1 and CDR2: LNHDA, SQIVND (reference sequence). The CDR3 is made up of 15 amino acids. V lost 2 bases and J lost 3, with 14 bases in between. In DNA, the CDR3 is TGTGCCAGTAGTATAACTCGCGACAGAGGCTACGAGCAGTACTTC. Translated, it gives CASSITRDRGYEQYF.

The V and J genes are TRBV7-3 and TRBJ2-5; tentative D call: TRBD1 (6 bases). The germline V gene has CDR1 SGHTA and CDR2 FQGTGA. CDR3 length: 15 residues. Between the trimmed V and J ends, which lost 2 bases and 1 base, there was a span of 11 bases. CDR3 in amino acids: CASSLQGLSQETQYF. DNA for the CDR3: TGTGCCAGCAGCTTACAGGGGCTCTCCCAAGAGACCCAGTACTTC.

This rearrangement joins TRBV7-2 to TRBJ1-5; D is unresolved. The CDR3 has 16 amino acids. Per germline, CDR1 SGHTA and CDR2 FQGNSA. Between the trimmed V and J ends, which lost 0 bases and 10 bases, there was a span of 19 bases. DNA of the CDR3: TGTGCCAGCAGCTTAGCCACAGCATTGTCGGCCTCTCCCCAGCATTTT. It specifies CASSLATALSASPQHF.

The gene calls are TRBV7-2 and TRBJ1-5; unclear D gene. V shed 5 bases and J shed 0 bases, with 11 bases lying between them. The CDR3 covers 15 residues. CDR1 and CDR2 from the germline V gene are SGHTA and FQGNSA. The DNA of the CDR3 is TGTGCCAGCAGCCTAAAGAGGAATAGCAATCAGCCCCAGCATTTT. This gives the protein CASSLKRNSNQPQHF.